Below are 8 T cell receptor beta chains sequenced from a single sample in a study of T cell changes during pregnancy in multiple sclerosis (dated by TCRdb to 2018 to 2020). The protocol used for the library was the immunoSEQ multiplex PCR assay. TCRdb holds this immuneACCESS table with in-frame rearrangements only. Some clones are missing; in checked studies, unresolved V genes explain under half, and the rest has no known cause. This sample gives 99,000 or so clones in total; approximately 94% of them show up just once. Of the sample, 0.99% falls within the top ten clones. Sequences were derived from peripheral blood, sampled after pregnancy. The receptors derive from a female donor with multiple sclerosis, enrolled in a pregnancy study.

The V gene is TRBV7-3, the J gene TRBJ2-1, with 7 bases aligning to TRBD1. V was pared by 5 bases and J by 7 bases, with 5 bases of the junction left unmatched. Germline CDR1 is SGHTA and CDR2 is FQGTGA. This CDR3 spans 13 amino acids. The CDR3 loop reads CASSRDRANEQFF. DNA for the CDR3: TGTGCCAGCAGCCGCGACAGGGCAAATGAGCAGTTCTTC.

The chain is built from TRBV28 and TRBJ2-7; 9 positions agree with TRBD1. V gave up 6 bases and J gave up 3 bases; unmatched junction bases: 9. The CDR3 runs 15 residues. CDR1 is MDHEN and CDR2 is SYDVKM in the germline V gene. Written as DNA, the CDR3 is TGTGCCAGCAGCCGGGGACAGGGTATTGTCTACGAGCAGTACTTC. It specifies CASSRGQGIVYEQYF. Full variable domain (remainder filled in from reference TRBV28 and TRBJ2-7): DVKVTQSSRYLVKRTGEKVFLECVQDMDHENMFWYRQDPGLGLRLIYFSYDVKMKEKGDIPEGYSVSREKKERFSLILESASTNQTSMYLCASSRGQGIVYEQYFGPGTRLTVT.

The gene calls are TRBV28 and TRBJ2-2, with TRBD2 matching over 7 bases. Per germline, CDR1 MDHEN and CDR2 SYDVKM. CDR3 length: 17 residues. V shed 2 bases and J 6 bases; nucleotides not matched to a gene: 12. In DNA form, the CDR3 reads TGTGCCAGCAGTTTACCCAAACTAGCGAGGGGTGCCGGGGAGCTGTTTTTT. This encodes CASSLPKLARGAGELFF.

This clone was seen a single time. The CDR3 loop is CASSLKGLREGGETQYF. As DNA, the CDR3 is TGTGCCAGCAGCTTAAAGGGGCTTAGGGAAGGGGGAGAGACCCAGTACTTC. This chain joins TRBV7-6 and TRBJ2-5; tentatively, D is TRBD1 (6 bases). Germline V gene data show CDR1 as SGHVS and CDR2 as FNYEAQ. V lost 2 bases, J lost 4 bases, and 20 bases lay in between. This CDR3 spans 17 amino acids.

The chain combines TRBV6-1 with TRBJ1-2; D might be TRBD1 (6 bases). Trimming cost V 5 bases and J 0 bases, with 10 bases left between them. The CDR3 is 14 residues long. Germline V lookup: CDR1 MNHNS, CDR2 SASEGT. CDR3 sequence: CASSWDTANYGYTF. In nucleotides, the CDR3 is TGTGCCAGCAGTTGGGACACCGCTAACTATGGCTACACCTTC.

This clone has a handful of counts. The chain uses TRBV7-9 and TRBJ1-1; 8 nucleotides align to TRBD1. Germline trimming cut 1 base from V and 4 bases from J; bases unmatched to any gene: 5. This CDR3 has 15 residues. The V gene's germline CDR1 is SEHNR and CDR2 FQNEAQ (reference sequence). The CDR3 region has the DNA TGTGCCAGCAGCTTAGTTCAGGGGGCGGGCACTGAAGCTTTCTTT. It encodes CASSLVQGAGTEAFF.

V and J are TRBV6-4 and TRBJ2-1; D unresolved. The CDR3 covers 12 residues. Germline CDR1 and CDR2: MRHNA and SNTAGT. V lost 2 bases and J 6 bases, leaving 5 bases between the germline ends. The CDR3 bases are TGTGCCAGCAGTGACAACTTCAATGAGCAGTTCTTC. Amino acids: CASSDNFNEQFF.

The chain combines TRBV5-1 with TRBJ2-7; 8 nucleotides match TRBD1. This CDR3 contains 18 residues. After removal of 4 bases from V and 5 bases from J, the junction contained 20 bases not matched to a gene. Germline V gene lookup returns CDR1 SGHRS and CDR2 YFSETQ. The CDR3 region is CASSGLLGQGRGIDEQYF. The CDR3 DNA reads TGCGCCAGCAGCGGGCTCCTTGGACAGGGCAGGGGAATAGACGAGCAGTACTTC.